Below, 17 T cell receptor beta chains from the same sample are listed, as sequenced in a study of CD8 T cells in Susac syndrome (dated by TCRdb to about 2019). Receptor amplification or capture employed the immunoSEQ multiplex PCR assay. RNA was extracted using the RNeasy kit, and roughly 0.5 to 1 microgram was reverse transcribed with random hexamers. TCRdb took the public reads, trimmed them with fastp at Q25, ran MiXCR for clone calling and kept in-frame beta chains. Identical CDR3 protein sequences are pooled into one entry, listed with their most common genes and DNA. This sample comprises tens of thousands of distinct CDR3 sequences, 93% of them detected only once. The top ten clones comprise roughly 0.16% of the sample. Sequenced material: CD4+ T cells from PBMCs. Receptor source: a human donor with Susac syndrome.

This chain connects TRBV12-3 or TRBV12-4 to TRBJ2-3; no reliable D call. The length of the CDR3 is 15 residues. Trimming removed 4 bases at V and 6 bases at J, with 17 bases between. CDR3 DNA: TGTGCCAGCAGTTCAAGGGTCCCTTACAGTGATACGCAGTATTTT. This codes for CASSSRVPYSDTQYF.

This sequence joins TRBV7-2 and TRBJ2-7, with 12 bases matching TRBD2. Trimming at V came to 6 bases and at J to 5 bases, leaving 8 bases not matched to a gene. The CDR3 covers 15 residues. The germline CDR1 and CDR2 sequences are SGHTA and FQGNSA. This CDR3 reads CASRPTSGGGNEQYF. CDR3 sequence (DNA): TGTGCCAGCAGACCGACTAGCGGGGGAGGAAACGAGCAGTACTTC.

In nucleotides, the CDR3 is TGTGCCAGCAGCTCAGTCGTCTCCTACGAGCAGTACTTC. Encoded protein: CASSSVVSYEQYF. This chain links TRBV28 with TRBJ2-7; unclear D gene. CDR3 size: 13 residues. Per germline, CDR1 MDHEN and CDR2 SYDVKM. Trimming took off 6 bases at V and 0 bases at J, with 9 bases between the two ends.

This sequence joins TRBV10-3 and TRBJ2-3; TRBD1 matches at 7 bases. Trimming took 4 bases from V and 2 from J; bases not matched to a gene: 6. The CDR3 covers 15 residues. CDR1 and CDR2 (germline): ENHRY, SYGVKD. For the CDR3, the DNA is TGTGCCATCAGTGTTCACAGGGGCGACACAGATACGCAGTATTTT. This encodes CAISVHRGDTDTQYF.

The chain recombines TRBV11-2 with TRBJ2-7; D gene uncertain. The CDR3 loop spans 11 amino acids. V lost 5 bases to trimming and J lost 0 bases, with 2 bases between them. Germline CDR1 SGHAT, CDR2 FQNNGV. The CDR3 coding sequence is TGTGCCAGCAGCATCTCCTACGAGCAGTACTTC. Protein sequence: CASSISYEQYF.

The chain combines TRBV18 with TRBJ2-1; 7 bases agree with TRBD2. This CDR3 is built from 15 residues. Germline-derived CDR1 and CDR2 are KGHSH and LQKENI. The junction had 9 bases not matched to a gene; V was cut back by 4 bases and J by 6 bases. DNA for the CDR3: TGTGCCAGCTCACGGACTAGTCCCGATCTCAATGAGCAGTTCTTC. It is translated as CASSRTSPDLNEQFF.

In its sample, this clonotype was seen a few times. This chain uses TRBV11-2 with TRBJ2-1, with D possibly matching TRBD1 (6 bases). Germline V gives CDR1 SGHAT, CDR2 FQNNGV. This CDR3 has 14 residues. Trimming left V 4 bases short and J 7 bases short, with 14 bases between. The CDR3 spells CASSSVSRGNEQFF. The CDR3 DNA reads TGTGCCAGCAGCTCCGTCAGTAGGGGGAATGAGCAGTTCTTC.

The rearrangement uses TRBV7-8 and TRBJ2-2, with D perhaps given as TRBD1 or TRBD2 (6 bases each). Germline-derived CDR1 and CDR2 are SGHVS and FQNEAQ. This CDR3 has 18 residues. The V end lost 2 bases, the J end lost 0 bases, and 16 bases lay between the germline ends. CDR3 in DNA: TGTGCCAGCAGCTTATTTTGGGTCGGGGGCCCGAACACCGGGGAGCTGTTTTTT. Amino acids: CASSLFWVGGPNTGELFF.

The chain recombines TRBV28 with TRBJ1-1; TRBD1 aligns across 7 bases. V shed 4 bases and J 5 bases; nucleotides not matched to a gene: 7. Per germline, CDR1 MDHEN and CDR2 SYDVKM. The CDR3 loop spans 14 amino acids. This CDR3 reads CASSSDRVGTEAFF. The DNA of the CDR3 is TGTGCCAGCAGTTCTGACAGGGTTGGTACTGAAGCTTTCTTT.

V usage is TRBV7-2 and J usage is TRBJ1-4, with TRBD1 identical over 8 bases. The CDR3 runs to 16 residues. Germline V gene data show CDR1 as SGHTA and CDR2 as FQGNSA. J was trimmed by 8 bases and V by 5 bases; bases with no gene match: 13. The CDR3 sequence is CASSPLPGTGLEKLFF. In nucleotides, the CDR3 is TGTGCCAGCAGCCCCCTCCCCGGGACAGGTCTCGAAAAACTGTTTTTT.

In regard to this clonotype: The DNA is omitted, as the CDR3 cannot be located on it reliably, and the CDR3 follows TCRdb's listing. The V gene is TRBV3-1, the J gene TRBJ2-2. The CDR3 length equals 15 residues, ends included. CDR1 LGHDT and CDR2 YNNKEL come from the germline V gene (reference sequence). CDR3 loop: CASSHVGNTPGSCFF.

Only one count was recorded for this clonotype. The chain links TRBV6-2 or TRBV6-3 to TRBJ1-1, with unresolved D. CDR1 is MNHEY and CDR2 is SVGEGT in the germline V gene. V gave up 7 bases and J gave up 5 bases, with 20 bases separating them. This CDR3 has 15 amino acids. CDR3 nucleotide sequence: TGTGCCAGCACGTCAGCCCATCTAGGAGGAACTGAAGCTTTCTTT. It codes for CASTSAHLGGTEAFF.

This chain connects TRBV6-2 or TRBV6-3 to TRBJ2-7; a possible D gene is TRBD2 (6 bases). V was shortened by 8 bases and J by 3 bases, with 8 bases between the two germline ends. The CDR3 is 11 residues long. Germline CDR1 MNHEY, CDR2 SVGEGT. This chain's CDR3 is CASRDFYEQYF. The CDR3, as DNA: TGTGCCAGCCGGGACTTCTACGAGCAGTACTTC.

This chain connects TRBV5-4 to TRBJ2-2; D is perhaps TRBD1 (5 bases). The CDR3 has 17 residues. V was cut by 0 bases and J by 6 bases, with 18 bases left in between. CDR1 is SGHNT, CDR2 YYREEE, per germline (reference sequence). CDR3 amino acids: CASSLGTGIKIPGELFF. As DNA, the CDR3 is TGTGCCAGCAGCTTGGGTACAGGAATAAAGATCCCCGGGGAGCTGTTTTTT.

The J gene is TRBJ2-7, the V gene TRBV7-2; D ambiguous. This CDR3 spans 11 amino acids. The ends were cut back, 2 bases at V and 5 bases at J, with 4 bases in the middle. The germline gives CDR1 SGHTA, CDR2 FQGNSA. The CDR3 sequence is CASSLRHEQYF. In nucleotides, the CDR3 is TGTGCCAGCAGCTTACGGCACGAGCAGTACTTC.

The chain couples TRBV12-5 to TRBJ2-1; 9 nucleotides agree with TRBD1. The J segment lost 9 bases and the V segment lost 0 bases, leaving 18 bases of the junction unmatched. Per germline, CDR1 LGHNT and CDR2 FRNRAP. The CDR3 loop spans 19 amino acids. In nucleotides, the CDR3 is TGTGCTAGTGGTTTGGTACTAGGAGGGGGACAGGGAAGTTCGGGTGAGCAGTTCTTC. Translation: CASGLVLGGGQGSSGEQFF.

The chain couples TRBV15 to TRBJ2-2; D not certain. Germline lookup yields CDR1 LNHNV and CDR2 YYDKDF (reference sequence). Trimming shortened V by 5 bases and J by 3 bases, and 13 bases separated the two germline ends. CDR3 length equals 15 residues. The CDR3 DNA reads as TGTGCCACCAGCGGAAGTAGAGGTTACACCGGGGAGCTGTTTTTT. Amino acids: CATSGSRGYTGELFF. Supplemented by reference TRBV15 and TRBJ2-2, the full variable domain reads DAMVIQNPRYQVTQFGKPVTLSCSQTLNHNVMYWYQQKSSQAPKLLFHYYDKDFNNEADTPDNFQSRRPNTSFCFLDIRSPGLGDTAMYLCATSGSRGYTGELFFGEGSRLTVL.